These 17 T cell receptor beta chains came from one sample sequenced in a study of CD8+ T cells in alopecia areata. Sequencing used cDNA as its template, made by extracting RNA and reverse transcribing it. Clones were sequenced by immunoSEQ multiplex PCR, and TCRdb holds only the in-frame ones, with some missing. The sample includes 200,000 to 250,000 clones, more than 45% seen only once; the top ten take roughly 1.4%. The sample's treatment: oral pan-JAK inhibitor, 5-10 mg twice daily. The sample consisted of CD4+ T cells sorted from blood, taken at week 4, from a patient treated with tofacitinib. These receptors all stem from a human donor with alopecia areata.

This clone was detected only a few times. CDR3 in DNA: TGTGCCAGCAGCCGTTCGGCGGGCTCTGAAGCTTTCTTT. Its protein is CASSRSAGSEAFF. The gene calls are TRBV11-1 and TRBJ1-1; D uncertain. CDR1 SGHAT and CDR2 FQDESV come from the germline V gene (reference sequence). This CDR3 is 13 amino acids long. Trimming cost V 5 bases and J 6 bases, with 13 bases left between them. The full variable domain, its missing parts supplied by reference TRBV11-1 and TRBJ1-1, is EAEVAQSPRYKITEKSQAVAFWCDPISGHATLYWYRQILGQGPELLVQFQDESVVDDSQLPKDRFSAERLKGVDSTLKIQPAELGDSAMYLCASSRSAGSEAFFGQGTRLTVV.

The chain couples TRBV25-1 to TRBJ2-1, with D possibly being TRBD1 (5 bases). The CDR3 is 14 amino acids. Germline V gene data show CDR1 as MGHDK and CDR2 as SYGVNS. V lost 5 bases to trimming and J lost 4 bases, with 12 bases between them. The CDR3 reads CASSPGLRYNEQFF. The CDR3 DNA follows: TGTGCCAGCAGTCCAGGGTTGAGGTACAATGAGCAGTTCTTC.

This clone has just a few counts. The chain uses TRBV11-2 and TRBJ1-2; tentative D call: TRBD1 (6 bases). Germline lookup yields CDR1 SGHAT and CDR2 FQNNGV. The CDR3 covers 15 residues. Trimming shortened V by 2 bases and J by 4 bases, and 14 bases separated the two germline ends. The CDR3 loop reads CASSLPLRTVYGYTF. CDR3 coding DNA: TGTGCCAGCAGCTTACCCCTCCGGACAGTCTATGGCTACACCTTC.

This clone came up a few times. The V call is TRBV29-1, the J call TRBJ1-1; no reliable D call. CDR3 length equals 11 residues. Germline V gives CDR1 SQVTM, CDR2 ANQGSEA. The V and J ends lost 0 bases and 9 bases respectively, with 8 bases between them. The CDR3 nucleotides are TGCAGCGTTGAAGAAGGCAGGCAAGCTTTCTTT. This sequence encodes CSVEEGRQAFF. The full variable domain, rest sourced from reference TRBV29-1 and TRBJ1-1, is SAVISQKPSRDICQRGTSLTIQCQVDSQVTMMFWYRQQPGQSLTLIATANQGSEATYESGFVIDKFPISRPNLTFSTLTVSNMSPEDSSIYLCSVEEGRQAFFGQGTRLTVV.

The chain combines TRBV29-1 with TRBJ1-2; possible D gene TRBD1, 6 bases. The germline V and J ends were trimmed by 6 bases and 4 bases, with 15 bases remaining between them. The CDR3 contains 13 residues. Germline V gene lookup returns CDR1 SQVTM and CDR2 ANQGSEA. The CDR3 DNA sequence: TGCAGCGTCGCAGAGGGGGTCGGCTATGGCTACACCTTC. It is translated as CSVAEGVGYGYTF.

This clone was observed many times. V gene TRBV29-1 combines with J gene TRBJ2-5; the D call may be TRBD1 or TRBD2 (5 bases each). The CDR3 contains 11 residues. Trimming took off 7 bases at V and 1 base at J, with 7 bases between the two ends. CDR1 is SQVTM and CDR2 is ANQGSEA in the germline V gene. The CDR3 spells CSGGFQETQYF. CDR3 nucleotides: TGCAGCGGGGGGTTCCAAGAGACCCAGTACTTC. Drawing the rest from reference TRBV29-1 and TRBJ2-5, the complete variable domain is SAVISQKPSRDICQRGTSLTIQCQVDSQVTMMFWYRQQPGQSLTLIATANQGSEATYESGFVIDKFPISRPNLTFSTLTVSNMSPEDSSIYLCSGGFQETQYFGPGTRLLVL.

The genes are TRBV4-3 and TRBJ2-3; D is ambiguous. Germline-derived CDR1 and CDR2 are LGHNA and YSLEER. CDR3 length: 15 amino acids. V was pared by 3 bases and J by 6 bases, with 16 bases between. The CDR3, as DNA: TGCGCCAGCAGCCAGGGTGGTGTAGCCTCGGATACGCAGTATTTT. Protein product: CASSQGGVASDTQYF.

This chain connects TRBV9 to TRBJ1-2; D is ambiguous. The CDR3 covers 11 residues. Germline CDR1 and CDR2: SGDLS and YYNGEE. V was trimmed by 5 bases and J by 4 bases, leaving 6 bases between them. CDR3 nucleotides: TGTGCCAGCAGGGCAGTCTATGGCTACACCTTC. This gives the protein CASRAVYGYTF. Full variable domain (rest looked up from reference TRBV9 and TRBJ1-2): DSGVTQTPKHLITATGQRVTLRCSPRSGDLSVYWYQQSLDQGLQFLIQYYNGEERAKGNILERFSAQQFPDLHSELNLSSLELGDSALYFCASRAVYGYTFGSGTRLTVV.

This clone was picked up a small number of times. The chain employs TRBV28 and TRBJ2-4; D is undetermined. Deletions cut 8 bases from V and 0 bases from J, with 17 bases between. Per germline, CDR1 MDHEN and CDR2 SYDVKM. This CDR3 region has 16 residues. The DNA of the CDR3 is TGTGCCAGCTCCTCAGTTGGTCGCTTAGCCAAAAACATTCAGTACTTC. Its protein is CASSSVGRLAKNIQYF. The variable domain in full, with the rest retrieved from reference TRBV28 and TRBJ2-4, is DVKVTQSSRYLVKRTGEKVFLECVQDMDHENMFWYRQDPGLGLRLIYFSYDVKMKEKGDIPEGYSVSREKKERFSLILESASTNQTSMYLCASSSVGRLAKNIQYFGAGTRLSVL.

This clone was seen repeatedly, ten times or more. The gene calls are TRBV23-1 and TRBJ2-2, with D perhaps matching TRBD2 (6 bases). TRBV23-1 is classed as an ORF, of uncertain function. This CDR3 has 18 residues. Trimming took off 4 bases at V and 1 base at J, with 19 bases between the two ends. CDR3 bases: TGCGCCAGCAGTCCCCCCTCGAGGCCCGGGGGGAACACCGGGGAGCTGTTTTTT. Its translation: CASSPPSRPGGNTGELFF.

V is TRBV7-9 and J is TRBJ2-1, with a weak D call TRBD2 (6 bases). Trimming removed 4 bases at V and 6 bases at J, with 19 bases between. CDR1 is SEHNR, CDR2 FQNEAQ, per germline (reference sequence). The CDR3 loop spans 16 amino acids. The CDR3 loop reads CASSSIGRLVGNEQFF. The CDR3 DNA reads TGTGCCAGCAGCTCTATCGGGCGACTAGTCGGCAATGAGCAGTTCTTC.

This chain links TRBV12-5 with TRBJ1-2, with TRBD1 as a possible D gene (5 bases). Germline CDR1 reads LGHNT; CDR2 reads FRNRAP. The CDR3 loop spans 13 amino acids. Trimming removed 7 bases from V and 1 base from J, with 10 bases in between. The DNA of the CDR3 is TGTGCTAGTGCCCTGGGGGATAACTATGGCTACACCTTC. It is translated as CASALGDNYGYTF.

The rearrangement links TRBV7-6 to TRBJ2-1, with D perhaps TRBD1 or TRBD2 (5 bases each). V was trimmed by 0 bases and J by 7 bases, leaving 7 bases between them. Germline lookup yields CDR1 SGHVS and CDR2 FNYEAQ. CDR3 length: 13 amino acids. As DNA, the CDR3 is TGTGCCAGCAGCTTAGCGGGGGTTAATGAGCAGTTCTTC. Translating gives CASSLAGVNEQFF.

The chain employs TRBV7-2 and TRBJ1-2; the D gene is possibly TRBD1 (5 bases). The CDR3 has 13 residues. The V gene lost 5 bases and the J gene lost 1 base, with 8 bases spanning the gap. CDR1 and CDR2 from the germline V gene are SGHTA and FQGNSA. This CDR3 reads CASSIRVNYGYTF. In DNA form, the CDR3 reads TGTGCCAGCAGCATCAGGGTTAACTATGGCTACACCTTC.

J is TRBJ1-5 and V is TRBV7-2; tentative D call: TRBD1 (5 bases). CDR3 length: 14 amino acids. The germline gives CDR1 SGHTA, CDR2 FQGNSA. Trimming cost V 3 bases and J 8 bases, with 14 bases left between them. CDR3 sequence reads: CASSLGPATKPQHF. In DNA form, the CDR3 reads TGTGCCAGCAGCTTGGGACCAGCGACGAAGCCCCAGCATTTT.

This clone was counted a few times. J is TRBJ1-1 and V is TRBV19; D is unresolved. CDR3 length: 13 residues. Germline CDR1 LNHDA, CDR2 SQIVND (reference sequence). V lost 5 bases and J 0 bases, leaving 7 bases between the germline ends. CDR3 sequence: CASSPLVNTEAFF. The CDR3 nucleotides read TGTGCCAGTAGTCCGTTGGTGAACACTGAAGCTTTCTTT.

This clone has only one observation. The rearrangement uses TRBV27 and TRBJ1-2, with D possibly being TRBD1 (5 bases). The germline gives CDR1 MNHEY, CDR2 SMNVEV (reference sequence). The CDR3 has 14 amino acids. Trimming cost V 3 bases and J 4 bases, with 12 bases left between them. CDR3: CASSLQGGIYGYTF. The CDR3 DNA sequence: TGTGCCAGCAGTTTGCAGGGTGGAATCTATGGCTACACCTTC.